These 6 T cell receptor beta chains share one sample of origin, sequenced in a study of shared clonotypes between healthy human individuals. Assay used: immunoSEQ multiplex PCR; TCRdb lists only in-frame clones, some missing. This sample yields about 1 million clones, of which about 75% are seen a single time; 1.4% to 1.5% belongs to the top ten. The sequenced material came from memory CD4+ T cells sorted from blood. Subset defined: CD45RA-negative fraction. These receptors originate from a man between 18 and 29 years old in good health.

The chain joins TRBV5-1 to TRBJ1-4; the D is unclear. V gave up 3 bases and J gave up 7 bases, with 13 bases separating them. From germline, CDR1 is SGHRS and CDR2 YFSETQ. The CDR3 has 14 residues. CDR3 coding DNA: TGCGCCAGCAGCTCCGGGATTCAGAGTGAAAAACTGTTTTTT. It codes for CASSSGIQSEKLFF.

This chain joins TRBV6-1 and TRBJ1-5; D unresolved. Trimming stripped 8 bases from V and 2 bases from J, with 13 bases between. Germline assignment: CDR1 MNHNS and CDR2 SASEGT. The CDR3 is 14 amino acids. CDR3 bases: TGTGCCAGCTCGGGGATATGGGGCAATCAGCCCCAGCATTTT. Protein sequence: CASSGIWGNQPQHF.

This clone appeared a single time. J is TRBJ2-2 and V is TRBV7-9, with 8 bases that match TRBD1. CDR1 and CDR2 (germline): SEHNR, FQNEAQ (reference sequence). This CDR3 contains 15 residues. V lost 6 bases, J lost 1 base, and 4 bases stayed unmatched. The CDR3 loop is CASRRTGRNTGELFF. As DNA, the CDR3 is TGTGCCAGCAGACGGACAGGGAGGAACACCGGGGAGCTGTTTTTT.

The CDR3 region has the DNA TGCAGCGTTGCGGGGAGGTGGACTGAAGCTTTCTTT. Protein product: CSVAGRWTEAFF. V is TRBV29-1 and J is TRBJ1-1, with no clear D. Trimming left V 4 bases short and J 5 bases short, with 11 bases between. Germline loops: CDR1 SQVTM, CDR2 ANQGSEA. The CDR3 is 12 amino acids.

V usage is TRBV4-1 and J usage is TRBJ1-1; 7 bases are shared with TRBD1. The CDR3 extends over 16 amino acids. The ends lost 4 bases at V and 4 bases at J; junction bases unmatched: 12. Germline V gives CDR1 MGHRA, CDR2 YSYEKL. CDR3 protein: CASSRDPRQGSTEAFF. The CDR3 region has the DNA TGCGCCAGCAGCCGAGACCCACGACAGGGAAGCACTGAAGCTTTCTTT.

This chain connects TRBV25-1 to TRBJ2-5; 11 bases are a match to TRBD2. The closer fit of TRBJ2-7 to the DNA end suggests the J call may be wrong. Germline V gene sequence: CDR1 MGHDK, CDR2 SYGVNS. This CDR3 region has 13 residues. CDR3 sequence: CASRPGTSGEQYF. CDR3 nucleotide sequence: TGTGCCAGCCGCCCCGGGACTAGCGGCGAGCAGTACTTC.